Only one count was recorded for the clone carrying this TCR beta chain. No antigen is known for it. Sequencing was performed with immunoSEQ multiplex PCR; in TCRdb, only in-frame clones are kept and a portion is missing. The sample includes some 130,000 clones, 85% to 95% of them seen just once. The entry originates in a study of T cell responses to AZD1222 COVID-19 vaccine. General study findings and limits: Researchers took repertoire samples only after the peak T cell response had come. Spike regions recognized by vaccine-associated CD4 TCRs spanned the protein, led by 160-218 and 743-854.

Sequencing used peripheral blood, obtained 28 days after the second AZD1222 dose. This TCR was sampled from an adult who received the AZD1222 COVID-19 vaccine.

The CDR3 sequence is CASSPYSGDPQGEQYF. As DNA, the CDR3 is TGTGCCAGCAGCCCCTATAGCGGGGACCCGCAGGGCGAGCAGTACTTC. This rearrangement joins TRBV11-3 to TRBJ2-7, with 8 bases aligning to TRBD2. V was pared by 5 bases and J by 6 bases, with 15 bases of the junction left unmatched. Germline V gives CDR1 SGHNT, CDR2 YENEEA. This CDR3 has 16 residues.